Following are 2 T cell receptor beta chains from one sample sequenced in a study of T cell changes during pregnancy in multiple sclerosis. Method: immunoSEQ multiplex PCR; TCRdb's copy keeps in-frame clones and lacks some. The repertoire has over 90,000 clones, roughly 93% of them found once; the top ten carry 0.93%. The sample consisted of peripheral blood, taken after pregnancy. The source of these receptors is a female donor with multiple sclerosis, enrolled in a pregnancy study.

The genes are TRBV4-1 and TRBJ2-5; 10 positions match TRBD2. With 0 bases clipped from V and 4 bases from J, the junction kept 8 bases outside the gene matches. The CDR3 is 17 amino acids. The germline V gene has CDR1 MGHRA and CDR2 YSYEKL. For the CDR3, the DNA is TGCGCCAGCAGCCAAGATCCAAGCGGGGGGGCTGGAGAGACCCAGTACTTC. Its protein product is CASSQDPSGGAGETQYF.

The V gene is TRBV30, the J gene TRBJ2-1; D may be TRBD2 (7 bases). The ends were cut back, 0 bases at V and 0 bases at J, with 15 bases in the middle. The CDR3 length is 17 residues. Germline loops: CDR1 GTSNPN, CDR2 SVGIG (reference sequence). The CDR3 nucleotides read TGTGCCTGGAGTGTAGGGGGGGGGCCGAGCTCCTACAATGAGCAGTTCTTC. Translation gives CAWSVGGGPSSYNEQFF.